This TCR beta chain was captured in a study of beta chain features in type 1 diabetes. Study-level results: TCRB CDR3s from Type 1 diabetes patients were moderately but significantly shorter in all four CD4+ subsets.

The CDR3 has 17 amino acids. Trimming removed 0 bases at V and 2 bases at J, with 16 bases between. The germline V gene has CDR1 SGDLS and CDR2 YYNGEE. Donors underwent one heparinised blood draw, about 120 mL on average. Reverse transcription of all isolated RNA meant that expressed TCRB transcripts were sequenced. Generated by immunoSEQ multiplex PCR, the TCRdb table keeps only in-frame clones and is missing some. The sample has approximately 330,000 clones; approximately 10% are singletons. A note on this clone: Its antigen is as yet unknown.

Sequencing was done on a sample of naive CD4+ T cells from blood. This clonotype originated in a woman aged 25 to 45 in good health. V usage is TRBV9 and J usage is TRBJ2-3, with a weak D call TRBD1 (5 bases). In DNA, the CDR3 is TGTGCCAGCAGCGTAGACCCCTCTTTAGGACACACAGATACGCAGTATTTT. Translating it yields CASSVDPSLGHTDTQYF.